This is a list of T cell receptor beta chains from one sample in a study of human T cells and chemical hapten exposure. TCRdb used MiXCR to reprocess the RACE reads, holding one entry per CDR3 protein. The sample carries a few hundred thousand distinct CDR3 sequences, about 6.3% recorded once. The sequencing here drew on whole blood, taken in connection with sensitization to the hapten diphenylcyclopropenone (DPC). These TCRs come from a woman aged 18-29 years with alopecia areata. Some clones in this sample may be carry-over from other donors' samples. Each CDR3 is given with its conserved first and last residue. Each record gives: D gene, clone size, V gene, J gene, CDR3 DNA, CDR3 protein. D genes are given only for firm matches. Clone size is given for some rows only: seen once, a few or many times, or a class if the clone is expanded.

>NA|NA|TRBV5-1|TRBJ1-1
TGCGCCAGCACCAGTATGATGAACACTGAAGCTTTCTTT
CASTSMMNTEAFF
>NA|many|TRBV4-3|TRBJ1-3
TGCGCCAGCAGCCAAGGTTATTTGGGGGAGAACGGAAACACCATATATTTT
CASSQGYLGENGNTIYF
>NA|NA|TRBV7-9|TRBJ1-1
TGTGCCAGCAGCTTAAATTTTGCACAAAACACTGAAGCTTTCTTT
CASSLNFAQNTEAFF
>NA|NA|TRBV6-2/TRBV6-3|TRBJ2-1
TGTGCCAGCACCCCAGCGGGCTCCTACAATGAGCAGTTCTTC
CASTPAGSYNEQFF
>TRBD2|few|TRBV7-7|TRBJ2-1
TGTGCTAGCAGCGGGGGACTAGACTACAATGAGCAGTTCTTC
CASSGGLDYNEQFF
>TRBD1|few|TRBV7-8|TRBJ2-3
TGTGCCAGCAGCTTAACCGGGACAGGGGTGAAAGATACGCAGTATTTT
CASSLTGTGVKDTQYF
>NA|many|TRBV5-1|TRBJ1-1
TGCGCCAGCAGCTTGGCCCCGGAGGCAGCTTTCTTT
CASSLAPEAAFF
>TRBD2|few|TRBV12-3/TRBV12-4|TRBJ2-1
TGTGCCAGCAGTGGCCCGGGACTACCCGTCGCGGAGTTCTTC
CASSGPGLPVAEFF
>NA|NA|TRBV7-2|TRBJ2-4
TGTGCCAGCAGCTTCCGGGACAAAAACATTCAGTACTTC
CASSFRDKNIQYF
>NA|NA|TRBV7-9|TRBJ1-4
TGTGCCAGCAGTCTGAACAGAGGAGCGAGGGAAAAACTGTTTTTT
CASSLNRGAREKLFF
>NA|NA|TRBV10-3|TRBJ1-2
TGTGCCATCAGTGTACAGGGTAACTATGGCTACACCTTC
CAISVQGNYGYTF
>NA|many|TRBV5-1|TRBJ2-6
TGCGCCAGCAGCTCGAACCGGCTAAGTGGGGCCAACGTCCTGACTTTC
CASSSNRLSGANVLTF
>TRBD1|many|TRBV7-9|TRBJ1-2
TGTGCCACCACCCGACAGGGGAACTATGGCTACACCTTC
CATTRQGNYGYTF
>TRBD1|few|TRBV5-6|TRBJ1-5
TGTGCCAGCAGCTTGGCCCGGGGACAGGGGGTAGGCAATCAGCCCCAGCATTTT
CASSLARGQGVGNQPQHF
>NA|NA|TRBV29-1|TRBJ1-2
TGCAGCGTTGACCGGGGCCCCAACTATGGCTACACCTTC
CSVDRGPNYGYTF
>NA|NA|TRBV7-9|TRBJ1-1
TGTGCCAGCAGCTTAAACACCCTCATGAACACTGAAGCTTTCTTT
CASSLNTLMNTEAFF
>NA|many|TRBV28|TRBJ2-7
TGTGCCAGCAGAGCGAGGGGCACCGACGTACAGTACTTC
CASRARGTDVQYF
>TRBD2|many|TRBV7-2|TRBJ2-6
TGTGCCAGCAGCTCCCGTGGGTCGCGGGGGGTAAATGGGGCCAACGTCCTGACTTTC
CASSSRGSRGVNGANVLTF
>NA|many|TRBV7-9|TRBJ1-1
TGTGCCAGCAGCTTAGTCAGGGGCGCCGCTGAAGCTTTCTTT
CASSLVRGAAEAFF
>TRBD2|few|TRBV4-2|TRBJ2-7
TGTGCCAGCAGCCAAGATTCGGCTAGCGGGGTATACGAGCAGTACTTC
CASSQDSASGVYEQYF
>NA|many|TRBV12-3/TRBV12-4|TRBJ1-1
TGTGCCAGCAGTCCGACAGCGATGAACACTGAAGCTTTCTTT
CASSPTAMNTEAFF
>NA|NA|TRBV2|TRBJ1-4
TGTGCCAGCAGTGAAATACGGTCAACTAATGAAAAACTGTTTTTT
CASSEIRSTNEKLFF
>TRBD1|many|TRBV6-2/TRBV6-3|TRBJ1-1
TGTGCCAGCAGGCTTGACTCGAACAGGGGAGAAGCTTTCTTT
CASRLDSNRGEAFF
>TRBD2|NA|TRBV12-3/TRBV12-4|TRBJ2-7
TGTGCCAGCAGTTTAAGAGCTAGCGGGGTTAAGCAGTACTTC
CASSLRASGVKQYF
>NA|many|TRBV28|TRBJ2-7
TGTGCCAGCACCTCCTCGACACCTATCCACGAGCAGTACTTC
CASTSSTPIHEQYF
>TRBD1|many|TRBV28|TRBJ1-2
TGTGCCAGCAGTCCCGGACAGGGGGCGAGTAACTATGGCTACACCTTC
CASSPGQGASNYGYTF
>NA|NA|TRBV12-3/TRBV12-4|TRBJ1-1
TGTGCCAGCAGTCGAGGGGGTTCGAACACTGAAGCTTTCTTT
CASSRGGSNTEAFF
>NA|many|TRBV6-2/TRBV6-3|TRBJ1-1
TGTGCCAGCACCTTAATACTCGGGGGACTGGACACTGAAGCTTTCTTT
CASTLILGGLDTEAFF
>NA|NA|TRBV29-1|TRBJ1-2
TGCAGCGTTGAAGACGGACAGAGCTATGGCTACACCTTC
CSVEDGQSYGYTF
>NA|many|TRBV2|TRBJ1-5
TGTGCCAGCAGTGACGGCTATAGCAATCAGCCCCAGCATTTT
CASSDGYSNQPQHF
>NA|NA|TRBV10-3|TRBJ2-5
TGTGCCATCAGTGAGTCCGCCCGGGTTGCCCAGTACTTC
CAISESARVAQYF
>NA|NA|TRBV21-1|TRBJ2-1
TGTGCCAGCAGCACCCCGACCTGCCGAGAGGGGACAGGGACCCACAATGAGCAGTTCTTC
CASSTPTCREGTGTHNEQFF
>NA|few|TRBV27|TRBJ2-7
TGTGCCAGCAGTTTAAGCCTCGGGAGACCCTACGAGCAGTACTTC
CASSLSLGRPYEQYF
>TRBD1|many|TRBV13|TRBJ1-2
TGTGCCAGCAGCTTAGCCCCGGGACAGGGGATCAACTATGGCTACACCTTC
CASSLAPGQGINYGYTF
>NA|many|TRBV3-1|TRBJ1-4
TGTGCCAGCAGCCCCGGACAGATTACTAATGAAAAACTGTTTTTT
CASSPGQITNEKLFF
>NA|few|TRBV20-1|TRBJ2-2
TGCAGTGCTTCGGACTCCCCCACCGGGGAGCTGTTTTTT
CSASDSPTGELFF
>NA|many|TRBV18|TRBJ1-1
TGTGCCAGCAGTCCCGCCGGGGACACTGAAGCTTTCTTT
CASSPAGDTEAFF
>TRBD1|few|TRBV4-3|TRBJ2-3
TGCGCCAGCAGCCAAGACCAGGGGGCCGATGGCACAGATACGCAGTATTTT
CASSQDQGADGTDTQYF
>NA|NA|TRBV6-2/TRBV6-3|TRBJ2-1
TGTGCCAGCAGTTCAGGTATTGTCAATGAGCAGTTCTTC
CASSSGIVNEQFF
>NA|many|TRBV12-3/TRBV12-4|TRBJ1-6
TGTGCCAGCAGCCGGACAGACAATTCACCCCTCCACTTT
CASSRTDNSPLHF
>NA|few|TRBV4-2|TRBJ1-1
TGTGCCAGCAGCCAAGTATCGGGGGGCGAGGATCAAGCTTTCTTT
CASSQVSGGEDQAFF
>NA|few|TRBV4-1|TRBJ1-2
TGCGCCAGCAGCCCACCCGTCCAGGGGCCCTATGGCTACACCTTC
CASSPPVQGPYGYTF
>NA|NA|TRBV29-1|TRBJ1-1
TGCAGCGTCGGTACAGGGAGGAACACTGAAGCTTTCTTT
CSVGTGRNTEAFF